This T cell receptor (beta chain) was recorded in a study of T-cell reconstitution after alpha-beta-depleted transplantation in children. Per the germline V gene, CDR1 is SGHTA and CDR2 is FQGNSA. V lost 4 bases and J 1 base, leaving 10 bases between the germline ends. This CDR3 spans 14 amino acids. Unique molecular identifiers were incorporated into the prepared TCRbeta library. MiXCR, run by TCRdb on the PCR reads, gives a single entry per CDR3 protein. The sample holds some 600,000 distinct CDR3 sequences, approximately 15% seen once. This clonotype was found a few times. The chain employs TRBV7-2 and TRBJ2-5, with a weak D call TRBD1 (5 bases). The receptor was derived from a human donor who donated a stem cell graft to a child with acute myeloid leukemia. Specimen: PBMCs from the stem cell graft donor, collected from the stem cell graft. The DNA for the CDR3 is TGTGCCAGCAGCTCCCCGACAGCCCAAGAGACCCAGTACTTC. Translated, it gives CASSSPTAQETQYF.